This TCR beta chain was recorded in a study of T-cell reconstitution after alpha-beta-depleted transplantation in children. A TCRbeta library incorporating unique molecular identifiers was prepared. Via MiXCR, TCRdb re-called the PCR reads, giving one row per CDR3 protein. The sample shows more than 85,000 distinct CDR3 sequences, about 6.8% of them seen only once. Germline V gene sequence: CDR1 MGHRA, CDR2 YSYEKL. The junction had 24 bases not matched to a gene; V was cut back by 0 bases and J by 3 bases. This CDR3 is built from 22 residues. The chain uses TRBV4-1 and TRBJ2-3; 7 nucleotides agree with TRBD2. The sample was PBMCs, taken before TCRalphabeta/CD19-depleted stem cell transplant. The TCR sequence derives from a boy younger than 10 with acute lymphoblastic leukemia, due to receive a stem cell transplant. The DNA for the CDR3 is TGCGCCAGCAGCCAAGATAGTATGGGAGGGAGACTCGCCGTCTCTAGGACAGATACGCAGTATTTT. Residues: CASSQDSMGGRLAVSRTDTQYF.